These 29 T cell receptor beta chains share one sample of origin, sequenced in a study of T cell changes during pregnancy in multiple sclerosis. Profiled with immunoSEQ multiplex PCR; TCRdb holds only in-frame clones, not every one. This table holds about 48,000 clones, 94% found once. Specimen: CD4+ T cells from peripheral blood mononuclear cells, collected in the first trimester of pregnancy. The source of these receptors is a female donor with multiple sclerosis, enrolled in a pregnancy study.

The rearrangement uses TRBV18 and TRBJ2-5, with a tentative D call TRBD1 (6 bases). The CDR3 is made up of 15 amino acids. Per germline, CDR1 KGHSH and CDR2 LQKENI. V lost 2 bases and J lost 2, with 12 bases in between. The CDR3 coding sequence is TGTGCCAGCTCACCAGTAGGGGACACTCAAGAGACCCAGTACTTC. This codes for CASSPVGDTQETQYF.

This clone has a handful of counts. The chain joins TRBV18 to TRBJ1-2; TRBD1 is a possible D gene (6 bases). V was pared by 6 bases and J by 2 bases, with 22 bases between. The germline CDR1 and CDR2 sequences are KGHSH and LQKENI. The CDR3 spans 17 residues. CDR3 sequence (DNA): TGTGCCAGCTCTAATGAAAGAGAACCCGGGACAAACTATGGCTACACCTTC. This encodes CASSNEREPGTNYGYTF.

The V and J genes are TRBV29-1 and TRBJ1-5, with D possibly being TRBD1 (5 bases). This CDR3 is built from 12 residues. Trimming pared 3 bases from V and 4 bases from J, leaving 7 bases between. Germline CDR1 and CDR2: SQVTM and ANQGSEA. The DNA for the CDR3 is TGCAGCGTTGACCAGGGTAATCAGCCCCAGCATTTT. Amino acid sequence: CSVDQGNQPQHF.

This chain uses TRBV7-9 with TRBJ2-6; a possible D gene is TRBD1 (5 bases). CDR1 and CDR2 (germline): SEHNR, FQNEAQ (reference sequence). V was cut by 2 bases and J by 0 bases, with 14 bases left in between. The CDR3 consists of 18 residues. The CDR3 spells CASSLRPKGISGANVLTF. CDR3 bases: TGTGCCAGCAGCTTAAGGCCGAAGGGGATCTCTGGGGCCAACGTCCTGACTTTC.

This chain joins TRBV4-1 and TRBJ2-3; the match to TRBD2 covers 7 bases. The junction had 10 bases not matched to a gene; V was cut back by 7 bases and J by 6 bases. The CDR3 has 14 residues. Germline-derived CDR1 and CDR2 are MGHRA and YSYEKL. The CDR3 region is CASKDWGGRDTQYF. Written as DNA, the CDR3 is TGCGCCAGCAAAGACTGGGGGGGAAGGGATACGCAGTATTTT.

J is TRBJ2-2 and V is TRBV6-1; 9 bases agree with TRBD1. This CDR3 region has 15 residues. Germline-derived CDR1 and CDR2 are MNHNS and SASEGT. With V trimmed by 6 bases and J by 6 bases, 8 bases remained unmatched. The CDR3, as DNA: TGTGCCAGCAGGGGCCGGGACAGGGTGGCCGGGGAGCTGTTTTTT. This gives the protein CASRGRDRVAGELFF.

This clone was picked up one time. The CDR3 loop reads CASSESGGTEAFF. CDR3 nucleotides: TGCGCCAGCAGTGAGTCAGGGGGCACTGAAGCTTTCTTT. This chain joins TRBV10-2 and TRBJ1-1; possibly TRBD1 for D (6 bases). Trimming stripped 0 bases from V and 4 bases from J, with 6 bases between. This CDR3 is built from 13 residues. Germline V gene sequence: CDR1 WSHSY, CDR2 SAAADI.

V is TRBV6-5 and J is TRBJ1-2, with 7 bases identical to TRBD1. CDR3 length: 14 residues. Germline V gene data show CDR1 as MNHEY and CDR2 as SVGAGI. The J segment lost 2 bases and the V segment lost 2 bases, leaving 2 bases of the junction unmatched. In nucleotides, the CDR3 is TGTGCCAGCAGTTACCAGGGGGTCAACTATGGCTACACCTTC. The encoded protein is CASSYQGVNYGYTF.

This chain uses TRBV5-1 with TRBJ2-3, with TRBD2 as a possible D gene (6 bases). Germline V gene sequence: CDR1 SGHRS, CDR2 YFSETQ. CDR3 length: 15 amino acids. V was trimmed by 4 bases and J by 2 bases, leaving 14 bases between them. The CDR3 is CASSRDSDNTDTQYF. In nucleotides, the CDR3 is TGCGCCAGCAGCCGGGACTCCGATAACACAGATACGCAGTATTTT.

The J gene is TRBJ2-7, the V gene TRBV9; 8 bases are shared with TRBD1. Losses at the gene ends were 2 bases for V and 6 bases for J; bases not matched to a gene: 7. The CDR3 is 14 amino acids. In germline, CDR1 is SGDLS, CDR2 YYNGEE. The CDR3 coding sequence is TGTGCCAGCAGCGTCGACAGGGGAAGAGGCGAGCAGTACTTC. Translation gives CASSVDRGRGEQYF. Full variable domain (missing parts from reference TRBV9 and TRBJ2-7): DSGVTQTPKHLITATGQRVTLRCSPRSGDLSVYWYQQSLDQGLQFLIQYYNGEERAKGNILERFSAQQFPDLHSELNLSSLELGDSALYFCASSVDRGRGEQYFGPGTRLTVT.

The genes are TRBV4-1 and TRBJ1-5; a possible D gene is TRBD1 (6 bases). The CDR3 has 15 amino acids. Trimming removed 1 base from V and 9 bases from J, with 16 bases in between. CDR1 and CDR2 (germline): MGHRA, YSYEKL. CDR3 protein: CASSQVGGADSPQHF. The DNA of the CDR3 is TGCGCCAGCAGCCAAGTTGGGGGGGCCGATTCGCCCCAGCATTTT.

The rearrangement uses TRBV6-1 and TRBJ1-1, with D uncertain. The germline V and J ends were trimmed by 2 bases and 4 bases, with 8 bases remaining between them. This CDR3 comprises 13 residues. Germline V gives CDR1 MNHNS, CDR2 SASEGT. The CDR3 DNA follows: TGTGCCAGCAGTGAACGATCAGGCACTGAAGCTTTCTTT. Protein product: CASSERSGTEAFF.

This clone was found once. J is TRBJ2-7 and V is TRBV5-1; D perhaps matches TRBD2 (5 bases). CDR1 and CDR2 from the germline V gene are SGHRS and YFSETQ. V lost 1 base, J lost 6 bases, and 14 bases lay in between. The CDR3 is made up of 14 amino acids. The DNA of the CDR3 is TGCGCCAGCAGCTTGTTCGAGGGAGTGGTCGAGCAGTACTTC. Protein product: CASSLFEGVVEQYF.

The chain couples TRBV9 to TRBJ1-4, with D maybe TRBD1 (6 bases). Trimming cost V 4 bases and J 2 bases, with 12 bases left between them. Germline V gene sequence: CDR1 SGDLS, CDR2 YYNGEE. The CDR3 sequence is 15 residues long. The CDR3 sequence is CASSLMGHTNEKLFF. CDR3 DNA: TGTGCCAGCAGCCTTATGGGACACACTAATGAAAAACTGTTTTTT.

J is TRBJ2-7 and V is TRBV7-8, with D maybe TRBD1 (6 bases). Germline V gene lookup returns CDR1 SGHVS and CDR2 FQNEAQ. Trimming pared 2 bases from V and 0 bases from J, leaving 8 bases between. CDR3 length equals 14 residues. CDR3 DNA sequence: TGTGCCAGCAGCTTATACAGGGACTCCTACGAGCAGTACTTC. Translated: CASSLYRDSYEQYF.

The J gene is TRBJ2-7, the V gene TRBV7-8; 12 bases align to TRBD2. The CDR3 consists of 13 residues. Germline CDR1 SGHVS, CDR2 FQNEAQ. V shed 4 bases, J shed 12 bases, and the junction held 7 bases outside the gene matches. The CDR3 bases are TGTGCCAGCAGCTCGAGGACTAGCGGGGCCATGTACTTC. Translating gives CASSSRTSGAMYF.

V usage is TRBV9 and J usage is TRBJ1-1, with D maybe TRBD1 (5 bases). This CDR3 has 15 residues. The V and J ends lost 1 base and 10 bases respectively, with 20 bases between them. Germline V gene lookup returns CDR1 SGDLS and CDR2 YYNGEE. CDR3 sequence: CASSVHGTEGGGAFF. DNA of the CDR3: TGTGCCAGCAGCGTACACGGGACGGAGGGTGGTGGAGCTTTCTTT. The full variable domain, with the rest looked up from reference TRBV9 and TRBJ1-1, is DSGVTQTPKHLITATGQRVTLRCSPRSGDLSVYWYQQSLDQGLQFLIQYYNGEERAKGNILERFSAQQFPDLHSELNLSSLELGDSALYFCASSVHGTEGGGAFFGQGTRLTVV.

The gene calls are TRBV5-4 and TRBJ1-2, with 10 bases that match TRBD1. The germline CDR1 and CDR2 sequences are SGHNT and YYREEE (reference sequence). CDR3 size: 14 residues. J lost 6 bases, V lost 1 base, and 3 bases had no gene match. In DNA form, the CDR3 reads TGTGCCAGCAGCTTGCGACAGGGGGCAAATGGCTACACCTTC. Encoded protein: CASSLRQGANGYTF.

The chain recombines TRBV5-1 with TRBJ2-3; TRBD1 matches at 7 bases. The CDR3 has 14 residues. From germline, CDR1 is SGHRS and CDR2 YFSETQ. J was trimmed by 3 bases and V by 0 bases; bases with no gene match: 1. The CDR3: CASSLDRGTDTQYF. Here the CDR3 DNA reads TGCGCCAGCAGCTTGGACAGGGGAACAGATACGCAGTATTTT.

The chain recombines TRBV7-9 with TRBJ1-2; no firm D call. The V end lost 4 bases, the J end lost 8 bases, and 14 bases lay between the germline ends. This CDR3 has 13 amino acids. CDR1 and CDR2 (germline): SEHNR, FQNEAQ (reference sequence). The DNA for the CDR3 is TGTGCCAGCAGCTCTAGCGGTGGTCGCGGCTACACCTTC. Its protein product is CASSSSGGRGYTF.

The chain is built from TRBV5-6 and TRBJ1-5, with D perhaps TRBD1 (6 bases). The CDR3 runs 14 residues. CDR1 is SGHDT and CDR2 is YYEEEE in the germline V gene. The V end was cut by 4 bases, the J end by 4 bases, with 12 bases between. For the CDR3, the DNA is TGTGCCAGCAGCGAAGGACAGCGGAATCAGCCCCAGCATTTT. Its translation: CASSEGQRNQPQHF.

The chain carries TRBV6-5 and TRBJ2-5; 9 nucleotides align to TRBD1. CDR3 length: 15 amino acids. J lost 7 bases, V lost 0 bases, and 6 bases had no gene match. Germline V gene lookup returns CDR1 MNHEY and CDR2 SVGAGI. DNA for the CDR3: TGTGCCAGCAGTTACTCCCTGACAGGGGGAGCGACCCAGTACTTC. It is translated as CASSYSLTGGATQYF.

The genes are TRBV5-1 and TRBJ1-2; 7 bases are shared with TRBD1. Germline V gives CDR1 SGHRS, CDR2 YFSETQ. The ends lost 3 bases at V and 6 bases at J; junction bases unmatched: 8. The CDR3 is 14 amino acids. The CDR3 protein is CASSSGTVLDGYTF. The CDR3 DNA is TGCGCCAGCAGCTCGGGGACAGTACTTGATGGCTACACCTTC.

The CDR3 DNA reads as TGTGCCTCGAGGGGAAACAGGGTTAAGGACACTAATGAAAAACTGTTTTTT. It is translated as CASRGNRVKDTNEKLFF. The chain uses TRBV19 and TRBJ1-4, with D possibly TRBD1 on 6 matching bases. This CDR3 region has 17 residues. Germline V gives CDR1 LNHDA, CDR2 SQIVND (reference sequence). Trimming removed 11 bases at V and 2 bases at J, with 24 bases between.

This chain connects TRBV9 to TRBJ1-2; 9 bases line up with TRBD1. The CDR3 contains 15 residues. After removal of 4 bases from V and 6 bases from J, the junction contained 10 bases not matched to a gene. The V gene's germline CDR1 is SGDLS and CDR2 YYNGEE. CDR3 in DNA: TGTGCCAGCAGCTCGACGACAGGGGGAATTGATGGCTACACCTTC. Protein: CASSSTTGGIDGYTF. The variable domain in full, completed from reference TRBV9 and TRBJ1-2, reads DSGVTQTPKHLITATGQRVTLRCSPRSGDLSVYWYQQSLDQGLQFLIQYYNGEERAKGNILERFSAQQFPDLHSELNLSSLELGDSALYFCASSSTTGGIDGYTFGSGTRLTVV.

The rearrangement links TRBV10-1 to TRBJ2-2, with 7 bases that match TRBD2. V shed 4 bases, J shed 5 bases, and the junction held 7 bases outside the gene matches. This CDR3 region has 15 residues. Germline V gene sequence: CDR1 WNHNN, CDR2 SYGVQD (reference sequence). CDR3 amino acids: CASSGERRGTGELFF. The CDR3 region has the DNA TGCGCCAGCAGTGGAGAACGGCGGGGGACCGGGGAGCTGTTTTTT.

CDR3 nucleotide sequence: TGTGCCAGCAGCTCCAGGGGCTACGAGCAGTACTTC. It specifies CASSSRGYEQYF. The chain recombines TRBV13 with TRBJ2-7; possible D gene TRBD1, 6 bases. Germline values: CDR1 PRHDT, CDR2 FYEKMQ (reference sequence). Trimming cost V 4 bases and J 3 bases, with 7 bases left between them. This CDR3 is built from 12 residues.

The chain couples TRBV5-1 to TRBJ2-7; 11 bases are shared with TRBD1. The CDR3 extends over 16 amino acids. The junction had 12 bases not matched to a gene; V was cut back by 4 bases and J by 6 bases. In germline, CDR1 is SGHRS, CDR2 YFSETQ. CDR3 protein: CASSLRPGTGGGEQYF. CDR3 coding DNA: TGCGCCAGCAGCCTACGCCCCGGGACAGGGGGTGGCGAGCAGTACTTC.

The V call is TRBV4-2, the J call TRBJ1-6, with 8 bases fitting TRBD1. The CDR3 length is 16 residues. V was clipped by 3 bases and J by 10 bases; unmatched bases: 11. Germline V gene data show CDR1 as LGHNA and CDR2 as YNFKEQ. CDR3 protein: CASSHRQGAGISPLHF. CDR3 DNA sequence: TGTGCCAGCAGCCACCGTCAGGGGGCTGGTATATCACCCCTCCACTTT.